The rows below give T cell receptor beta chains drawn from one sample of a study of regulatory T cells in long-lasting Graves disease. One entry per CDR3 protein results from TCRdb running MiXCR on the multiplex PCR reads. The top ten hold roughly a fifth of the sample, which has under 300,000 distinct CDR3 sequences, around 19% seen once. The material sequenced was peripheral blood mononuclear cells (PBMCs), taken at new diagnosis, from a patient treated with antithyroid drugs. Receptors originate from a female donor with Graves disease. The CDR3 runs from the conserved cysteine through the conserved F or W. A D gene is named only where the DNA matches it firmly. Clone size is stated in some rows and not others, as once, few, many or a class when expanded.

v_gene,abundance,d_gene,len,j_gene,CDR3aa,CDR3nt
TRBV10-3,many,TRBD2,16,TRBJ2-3,CAITPSGRALDDTQYF,TGTGCCATCACTCCTAGCGGGAGGGCCCTCGACGATACGCAGTATTTT
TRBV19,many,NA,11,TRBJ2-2,CASRQAGELFF,TGTGCCAGCCGCCAGGCCGGGGAGCTGTTTTTT
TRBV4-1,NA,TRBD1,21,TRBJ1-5,CASSQGPRNLKTGGSNQPQHF,TGCGCCAGCAGCCAAGGTCCAAGAAACCTTAAGACAGGGGGCAGCAATCAGCCCCAGCATTTT
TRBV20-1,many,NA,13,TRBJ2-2,CSARDQGTGELFF,TGCAGTGCTAGAGATCAGGGGACCGGGGAGCTGTTTTTT
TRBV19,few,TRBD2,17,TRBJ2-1,CASSTARTSGFYNEQFF,TGTGCCAGTAGTACTGCGAGGACTAGCGGTTTCTACAATGAGCAGTTCTTC
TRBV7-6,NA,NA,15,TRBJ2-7,CASSLGTSATYEQYF,TGTGCCAGCAGCTTAGGTACAAGCGCTACCTACGAGCAGTACTTC
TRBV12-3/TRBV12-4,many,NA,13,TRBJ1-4,CALKGGGDEKLFF,TGTGCCCTAAAGGGGGGAGGGGATGAAAAACTGTTTTTT
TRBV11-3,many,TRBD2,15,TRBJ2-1,CASSTRLAGDNEQFF,TGTGCCAGCAGCACCCGACTAGCGGGAGACAATGAGCAGTTCTTC
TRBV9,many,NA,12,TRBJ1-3,CASGSSGNTIYF,TGTGCCAGTGGATCCTCTGGAAACACCATATATTTT
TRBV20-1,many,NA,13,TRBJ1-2,CSARFWDNYGYTF,TGCAGTGCTAGATTTTGGGATAACTATGGCTACACCTTC
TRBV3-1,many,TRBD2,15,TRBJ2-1,CASSQWVAGDNEQFF,TGTGCCAGCAGCCAATGGGTAGCGGGAGACAATGAGCAGTTCTTC
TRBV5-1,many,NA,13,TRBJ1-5,CASSGGGEQPQHF,TGCGCCAGCAGCGGGGGTGGGGAACAGCCCCAGCATTTT
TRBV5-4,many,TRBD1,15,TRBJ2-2,CASSSQGAITGELFF,TGTGCCAGCAGCTCACAGGGGGCCATCACCGGGGAGCTGTTTTTT
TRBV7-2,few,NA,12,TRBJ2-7,CASSLAQSEQYF,TGTGCCAGCAGCTTAGCCCAGTCCGAGCAGTACTTC
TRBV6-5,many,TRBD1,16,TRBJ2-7,CASSFAGTGQSYEQYF,TGTGCCAGCAGTTTTGCTGGGACAGGGCAATCCTACGAGCAGTACTTC
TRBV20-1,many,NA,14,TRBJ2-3,CSASPSRWLNTQYF,TGCAGTGCTAGCCCTAGCAGGTGGCTAAATACGCAGTATTTT
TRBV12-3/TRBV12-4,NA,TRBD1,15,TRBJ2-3,CASSRGQGWTDTQYF,TGTGCCAGCAGCCGAGGACAGGGATGGACAGATACGCAGTATTTT
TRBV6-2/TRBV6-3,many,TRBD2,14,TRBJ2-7,CASTLAGGLYEQYF,TGTGCCAGCACCCTAGCGGGAGGGCTCTACGAGCAGTACTTC
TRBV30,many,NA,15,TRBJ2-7,CAWNTQGWDRAEQYF,TGTGCCTGGAATACTCAGGGCTGGGATCGGGCCGAGCAGTACTTC
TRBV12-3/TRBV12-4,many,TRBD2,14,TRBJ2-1,CASSSSGSYNEQFF,TGTGCCAGCAGTTCTAGCGGGAGCTACAATGAGCAGTTCTTC
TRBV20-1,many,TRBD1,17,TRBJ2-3,CSAKKGQLGFWTDTQYF,TGCAGTGCAAAGAAGGGACAGCTGGGTTTTTGGACAGATACGCAGTATTTT
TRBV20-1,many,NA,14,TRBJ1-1,CSCGAPPMNTEAFF,TGCAGTTGCGGGGCGCCCCCCATGAACACTGAAGCTTTCTTT
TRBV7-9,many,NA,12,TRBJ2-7,CASSLTNYEQYF,TGTGCCAGCAGCTTAACCAACTACGAGCAGTACTTC
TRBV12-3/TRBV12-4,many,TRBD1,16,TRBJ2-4,CASSTRGQGDKNIQYF,TGTGCCAGCAGTACCCGGGGACAGGGGGACAAAAACATTCAGTACTTC
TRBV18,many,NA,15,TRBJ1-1,CASSRGAGGNTEAFF,TGTGCCAGCTCACGAGGAGCGGGGGGGAACACTGAAGCTTTCTTT
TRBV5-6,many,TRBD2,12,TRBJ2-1,CASSFSGGGQFF,TGTGCCAGCAGCTTTTCCGGCGGGGGGCAGTTCTTC
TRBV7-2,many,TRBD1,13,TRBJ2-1,CASSYTGGDEQFF,TGTGCCAGCAGCTACACAGGGGGCGATGAGCAGTTCTTC
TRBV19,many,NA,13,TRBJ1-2,CASSDSGAYGYTF,TGTGCCAGTAGTGACTCAGGGGCCTATGGCTACACCTTC
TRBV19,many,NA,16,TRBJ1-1,CASSLRPTRERSEAFF,TGTGCCAGTAGTCTACGCCCTACACGGGAGAGGTCTGAAGCTTTCTTT
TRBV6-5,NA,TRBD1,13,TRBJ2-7,CASSSGTGDGQYF,TGTGCCAGCAGTTCAGGGACAGGGGACGGGCAGTACTTC
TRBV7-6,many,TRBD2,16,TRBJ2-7,CASSLRELAGEYEQYF,TGTGCCAGCAGCTTAAGGGAGCTAGCGGGAGAATACGAGCAGTACTTC
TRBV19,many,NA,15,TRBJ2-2,CASSSSPANTGELFF,TGTGCCAGTAGCAGCAGCCCCGCGAACACCGGGGAGCTGTTTTTT
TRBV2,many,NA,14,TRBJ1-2,CASSGGSQAYGYTF,TGTGCCAGCAGTGGGGGCAGCCAGGCCTATGGCTACACCTTC
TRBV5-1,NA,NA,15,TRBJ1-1,CASSFITTANTEAFF,TGCGCCAGCAGCTTTATAACGACAGCTAACACTGAAGCTTTCTTT
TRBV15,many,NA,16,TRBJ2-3,CATSVVSGEAADTQYF,TGTGCCACCAGCGTAGTTTCGGGGGAGGCCGCCGATACGCAGTATTTT
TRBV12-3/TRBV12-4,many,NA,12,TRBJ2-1,CASSSAGDEQFF,TGTGCCAGCAGTTCAGCCGGAGATGAGCAGTTCTTC
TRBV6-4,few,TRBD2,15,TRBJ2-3,CASSPTSGTPDTQYF,TGTGCCAGCAGTCCAACTAGCGGCACCCCAGATACGCAGTATTTT
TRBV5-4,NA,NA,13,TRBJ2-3,CASSLSWTDTQYF,TGTGCCAGCAGCTTGAGTTGGACAGATACGCAGTATTTT
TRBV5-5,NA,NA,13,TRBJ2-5,CASSLDNQETQYF,TGTGCCAGCAGCTTAGATAACCAAGAGACCCAGTACTTC
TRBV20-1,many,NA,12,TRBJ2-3,CSASGSSNTQYF,TGCAGTGCTAGCGGGAGTAGCAATACGCAGTATTTT